These T cell receptor beta chains were read from a single sample in a study of identical twins. Using its own MiXCR run on the 5' RACE reads, TCRdb lists one record per CDR3 protein. This table holds around 470,000 distinct CDR3 sequences, 12% to 15% found once. This same sample was also part of a study on yellow fever vaccine responses in identical twins.

Material for sequencing was CD4+ T cells sorted from blood. These receptors all stem from a woman younger than 35 in good health. The CDR3 runs from the conserved cysteine through the conserved F or W. A D gene is named only where the DNA matches it firmly. The listing skips clone size in some rows; elsewhere it reads once, few, many or a size class.

D	J	V	size	CDR3	DNA
.	TRBJ2-7	TRBV29-1	.	CSGGSPGDYEQYF	TGCAGCGGCGGAAGCCCAGGGGATTACGAGCAGTACTTC
.	TRBJ1-1	TRBV7-6	many	CASSSNGGFEAFF	TGTGCCAGCAGCTCCAACGGGGGGTTTGAAGCTTTCTTT
TRBD2	TRBJ2-2	TRBV5-4	few	CASSSLAGGLFGELFF	TGTGCCAGCAGCTCCCTAGCGGGGGGCTTGTTCGGGGAGCTGTTTTTT
TRBD2	TRBJ2-7	TRBV27	.	CASRLAGGTKQYF	TGTGCCAGCAGGCTAGCGGGGGGAACGAAGCAGTACTTC
TRBD2	TRBJ2-3	TRBV9	.	CASSGRGTLLDTDTQYF	TGTGCCAGCAGCGGGCGGGGGACCCTACTGGACACAGATACGCAGTATTTT
TRBD2	TRBJ2-3	TRBV29-1	few	CSVELRLAGVTDTQYF	TGCAGCGTTGAACTCAGACTAGCGGGGGTGACAGATACGCAGTATTTT
.	TRBJ2-6	TRBV29-1	.	CSTATPGVAGANVLTF	TGCAGCACCGCAACCCCAGGGGTCGCCGGGGCCAACGTCCTGACTTTC
.	TRBJ2-1	TRBV28	many	CASSISYNEQFF	TGTGCCAGCAGTATAAGCTACAATGAGCAGTTCTTC
TRBD1	TRBJ1-1	TRBV29-1	.	CSTRTGGTEAFF	TGCAGCACAAGGACAGGGGGCACTGAAGCTTTCTTT
TRBD2	TRBJ2-1	TRBV3-1	.	CASSQPPGTSGNEQFF	TGTGCCAGCAGCCAACCGCCCGGGACTAGCGGCAATGAGCAGTTCTTC
.	TRBJ2-3	TRBV5-1	.	CASSSRNPPEDTQYF	TGCGCCAGCAGCTCCCGAAACCCTCCAGAGGATACGCAGTATTTT
.	TRBJ2-7	TRBV28	few	CASSLSLPPYEQYF	TGTGCCAGCAGTTTGTCACTCCCTCCCTACGAGCAGTACTTC
TRBD1	TRBJ2-3	TRBV6-1	few	CASSRTGGLTDTQYF	TGTGCCAGCAGTAGGACAGGGGGCCTCACAGATACGCAGTATTTT
.	TRBJ1-5	TRBV24-1	few	CATSADHSNQPQHF	TGTGCCACCAGTGCCGATCATAGCAATCAGCCCCAGCATTTT
.	TRBJ2-3	TRBV20-1	few	CSARPPKGGPTDTQYF	TGCAGTGCTAGACCACCCAAAGGGGGGCCCACAGATACGCAGTATTTT
.	TRBJ1-5	TRBV2	few	CASSSGPNQPQHF	TGTGCCAGCAGTTCGGGTCCGAATCAGCCCCAGCATTTT
.	TRBJ2-7	TRBV7-2	.	CASSSPQGALSYEQYF	TGTGCCAGCAGCTCTCCTCAGGGAGCCCTCTCCTACGAGCAGTACTTC
TRBD1	TRBJ2-7	TRBV3-1	few	CASSQSGTGVHEQYF	TGTGCCAGCAGCCAATCTGGGACAGGGGTCCACGAGCAGTACTTC
.	TRBJ2-7	TRBV7-2	.	CASSPRGLIYEQYF	TGTGCCAGCAGCCCACGAGGGCTCATCTACGAGCAGTACTTC
TRBD1	TRBJ2-1	TRBV4-1	.	CASSQGGSDRGQEQFF	TGCGCCAGCAGCCAAGGCGGGTCGGACAGGGGGCAGGAGCAGTTCTTC
.	TRBJ1-1	TRBV6-1	few	CASRQQGWDTEAFF	TGTGCCAGCAGACAGCAGGGTTGGGATACTGAAGCTTTCTTT
TRBD1	TRBJ1-5	TRBV5-5	.	CASSSSVTGVQPQHF	TGTGCCAGCAGCTCCTCCGTGACAGGGGTCCAGCCCCAGCATTTT
.	TRBJ2-3	TRBV3-1	few	CASSNSRPYTQYF	TGTGCCAGCAGCAATTCGCGGCCATATACGCAGTATTTT
.	TRBJ2-5	TRBV12-2	few	CASRLARLAGGTNQETQYF	TGTGCAAGTCGCTTAGCCAGACTAGCGGGGGGAACCAACCAAGAGACCCAGTACTTC
.	TRBJ2-7	TRBV15	.	CATSRQGIGYEQYF	TGTGCCACCAGCAGACAGGGGATCGGCTACGAGCAGTACTTC
.	TRBJ2-7	TRBV20-1	.	CSAKASFALNNRGLGQYF	TGCAGTGCTAAAGCCTCATTTGCGTTGAACAATAGAGGATTGGGGCAGTACTTC
TRBD2	TRBJ2-1	TRBV5-1	few	CASSLKLAGGNEQFF	TGCGCCAGCAGCTTAAAGCTAGCGGGAGGCAATGAGCAGTTCTTC
.	TRBJ2-3	TRBV5-1	.	CASSLGELLAHTDTQYF	TGCGCCAGCAGCTTGGGGGAGCTTCTGGCCCACACAGATACGCAGTATTTT
TRBD1	TRBJ2-1	TRBV6-1	many	CASSGQGANEQFF	TGTGCCAGCAGTGGACAGGGGGCAAATGAGCAGTTCTTC
TRBD1	TRBJ2-2	TRBV29-1	few	CSTRDRGGTGELFF	TGCAGCACCCGGGACAGGGGCGGCACCGGGGAGCTGTTTTTT
.	TRBJ1-1	TRBV20-1	.	CSAREGILRGGEAFF	TGCAGTGCTAGAGAGGGGATTTTGAGGGGAGGTGAAGCTTTCTTT
.	TRBJ2-1	TRBV12-3/TRBV12-4	.	CASSNPGAAYNEQFF	TGTGCCAGCAGTAATCCGGGAGCTGCCTACAATGAGCAGTTCTTC
.	TRBJ2-7	TRBV11-2	.	CASSLIPDEQYF	TGTGCCAGCAGCTTAATTCCGGACGAGCAGTACTTC
.	TRBJ2-3	TRBV2	.	CASSESRGRTDTQYF	TGTGCCAGCAGTGAATCCAGGGGACGCACAGATACGCAGTATTTT
.	TRBJ2-1	TRBV6-2/TRBV6-3	many	CATQLSSYNEQFF	TGTGCAACACAGCTATCTTCCTACAATGAGCAGTTCTTC
.	TRBJ2-3	TRBV7-2	.	CASSLLASGTDTQYF	TGTGCCAGCAGCTTATTGGCTAGCGGCACAGATACGCAGTATTTT
.	TRBJ2-6	TRBV29-1	.	CSVQRGTGANVLTF	TGCAGCGTTCAGCGAGGGACTGGGGCCAACGTCCTGACTTTC
TRBD2	TRBJ2-7	TRBV5-5	.	CASGSGLLCGSHEQYF	TGTGCCAGCGGCTCGGGGCTCCTCTGCGGGAGCCACGAGCAGTACTTC
.	TRBJ2-5	TRBV14	.	CASSRNTGTSRETQYF	TGTGCCAGCAGCCGAAATACTGGGACCAGTCGGGAGACCCAGTACTTC
TRBD1	TRBJ2-4	TRBV2	few	CASSEPDRLLAKNIQYF	TGTGCCAGCAGTGAACCGGACAGGCTTCTAGCCAAAAACATTCAGTACTTC
.	TRBJ2-7	TRBV27	once	CASSLYTGVAYEQYF	TGTGCCAGCAGTTTATATACCGGAGTGGCCTACGAGCAGTACTTC
TRBD1	TRBJ1-1	TRBV3-1	.	CASSQGTGGNWHTEAFF	TGTGCCAGCAGCCAAGGGACAGGGGGGAATTGGCACACTGAAGCTTTCTTT
TRBD2	TRBJ2-5	TRBV4-1	once	CASSQGGTSGKETQYF	TGCGCCAGCAGCCAAGGGGGGACTAGCGGGAAGGAGACCCAGTACTTC
.	TRBJ2-7	TRBV5-5	.	CASSLEVRAYEQYF	TGTGCCAGCAGCTTGGAAGTTAGGGCCTACGAGCAGTACTTC
TRBD2	TRBJ2-7	TRBV20-1	many	CSASRLAGDREQYF	TGCAGTGCGAGTCGACTAGCGGGAGATCGCGAGCAGTACTTC
.	TRBJ2-2	TRBV12-3/TRBV12-4	many	CASSRGAGELFF	TGTGCCAGCAGTCGCGGGGCCGGGGAGCTGTTTTTT
TRBD2	TRBJ2-1	TRBV10-3	few	CAIRSTSGSSYNEQFF	TGTGCCATCAGGAGTACTAGCGGGAGCTCCTACAATGAGCAGTTCTTC
TRBD2	TRBJ2-1	TRBV5-1	few	CASSLSGISYNEQFF	TGCGCCAGCAGCCTCAGCGGGATCTCCTACAATGAGCAGTTCTTC
.	TRBJ1-1	TRBV12-3/TRBV12-4	many	CASSLVRGGAEAFF	TGTGCCAGCAGTTTAGTAAGGGGTGGAGCTGAAGCTTTCTTT
.	TRBJ2-7	TRBV12-3/TRBV12-4	.	CASSSQESSYEQYF	TGTGCCAGCAGTTCACAGGAGAGCTCCTACGAGCAGTACTTC
.	TRBJ2-2	TRBV11-2	few	CASSLAGAYTGELFF	TGTGCCAGCAGCTTAGCAGGGGCATACACCGGGGAGCTGTTTTTT
.	TRBJ2-5	TRBV7-2	few	CASSLGGTKQETQYF	TGTGCCAGCAGCTTAGGAGGGACGAAGCAAGAGACCCAGTACTTC
TRBD1	TRBJ1-2	TRBV9	few	CASSRTGGHYGYTF	TGTGCCAGCAGCCGGACAGGGGGCCACTATGGCTACACCTTC